This TCR beta chain was sequenced for a study of response to subunit inactivated influenza vaccine. General study results and limits: Only a handful of new T cells, the authors suggested, are recruited with each seasonal influenza vaccination.

A single record per CDR3 protein comes from TCRdb applying MiXCR to the RT-PCR reads. The data hold around 750,000 distinct CDR3 sequences, with over 20% observed a single time. A word on this clonotype: As yet, its antigen is unknown.

V dropped 1 base and J dropped 6 bases, with 6 bases sitting between them. The germline gives CDR1 LGHDT, CDR2 YNNKEL (reference sequence). The length of the CDR3 is 13 residues. Sequencing used PBMCs from blood, obtained more than 4 days after vaccination. This sequence was found in a man in his fifties or sixties who received an inactivated influenza vaccine. V is TRBV3-1 and J is TRBJ2-2; D is unresolved. This chain's CDR3 is CASSQGLAGELFF. CDR3 DNA: TGTGCCAGCAGCCAAGGTCTAGCCGGGGAGCTGTTTTTT.